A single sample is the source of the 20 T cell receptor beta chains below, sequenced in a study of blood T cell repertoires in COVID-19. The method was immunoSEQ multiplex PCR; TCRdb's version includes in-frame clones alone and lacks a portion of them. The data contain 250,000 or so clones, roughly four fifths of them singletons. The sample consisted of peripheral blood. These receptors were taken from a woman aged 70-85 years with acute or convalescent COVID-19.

The CDR3 loop reads CASSKQGLANTEAFF. The CDR3 DNA reads as TGTGCCAGTAGTAAACAGGGATTGGCGAACACTGAAGCTTTCTTT. J is TRBJ1-1 and V is TRBV19, with D maybe TRBD1 (6 bases). Germline values: CDR1 LNHDA, CDR2 SQIVND (reference sequence). V was pared by 4 bases and J by 1 base, with 13 bases between. CDR3 length equals 15 residues. Full variable domain (missing parts from reference TRBV19 and TRBJ1-1): DGGITQSPKYLFRKEGQNVTLSCEQNLNHDAMYWYRQDPGQGLRLIYYSQIVNDFQKGDIAEGYSVSREKKESFPLTVTSAQKNPTAFYLCASSKQGLANTEAFFGQGTRLTVV.

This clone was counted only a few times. The CDR3 here is CASSQEMRGPGAQYF. The CDR3 DNA sequence: TGTGCCAGCAGCCAAGAGATGCGGGGCCCGGGGGCCCAGTACTTC. The chain combines TRBV4-2 with TRBJ2-5; perhaps TRBD2 as D (6 bases). Trimming took off 0 bases at V and 9 bases at J, with 17 bases between the two ends. The CDR3 extends over 15 amino acids. Germline lookup yields CDR1 LGHNA and CDR2 YNFKEQ.

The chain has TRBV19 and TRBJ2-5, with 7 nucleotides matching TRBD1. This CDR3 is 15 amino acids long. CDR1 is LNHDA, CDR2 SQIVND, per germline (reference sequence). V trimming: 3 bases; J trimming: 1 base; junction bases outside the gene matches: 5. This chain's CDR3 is CASSMGQNFQETQYF. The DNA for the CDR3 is TGTGCCAGTAGTATGGGACAGAACTTCCAAGAGACCCAGTACTTC.

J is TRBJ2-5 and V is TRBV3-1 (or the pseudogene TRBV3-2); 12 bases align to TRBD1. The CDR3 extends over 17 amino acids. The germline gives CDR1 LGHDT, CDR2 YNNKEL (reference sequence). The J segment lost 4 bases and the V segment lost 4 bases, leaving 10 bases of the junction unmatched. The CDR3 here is CASSPTIGTGGTETQYF. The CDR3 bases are TGTGCCAGCAGCCCAACCATCGGGACAGGGGGCACAGAGACCCAGTACTTC.

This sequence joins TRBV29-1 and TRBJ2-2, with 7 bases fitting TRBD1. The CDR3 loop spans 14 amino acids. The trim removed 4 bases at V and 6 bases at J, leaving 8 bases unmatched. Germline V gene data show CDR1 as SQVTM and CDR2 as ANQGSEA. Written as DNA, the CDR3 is TGCAGCGTTGGCGAAGGGGGCTATTCCGGGGAGCTGTTTTTT. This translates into CSVGEGGYSGELFF.

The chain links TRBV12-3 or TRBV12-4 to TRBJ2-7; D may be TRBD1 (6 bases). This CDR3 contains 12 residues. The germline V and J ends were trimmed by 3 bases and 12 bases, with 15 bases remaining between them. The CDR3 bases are TGTGCCAGCAGTTTCGGAACCGACAGGTTGTACTTC. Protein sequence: CASSFGTDRLYF.

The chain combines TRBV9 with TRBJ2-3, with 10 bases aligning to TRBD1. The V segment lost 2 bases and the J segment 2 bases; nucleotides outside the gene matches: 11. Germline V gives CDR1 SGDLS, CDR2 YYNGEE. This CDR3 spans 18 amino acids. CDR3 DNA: TGTGCCAGCAGCGTGGTAGCGATGGGACAGGGGACCACAGATACGCAGTATTTT. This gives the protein CASSVVAMGQGTTDTQYF.

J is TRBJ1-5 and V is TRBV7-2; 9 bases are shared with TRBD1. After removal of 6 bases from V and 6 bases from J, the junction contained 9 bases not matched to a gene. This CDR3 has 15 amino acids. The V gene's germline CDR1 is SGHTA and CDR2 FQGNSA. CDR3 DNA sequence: TGTGCCAGCAGGTTGACCGGGACAGGGACTCAGCCCCAGCATTTT. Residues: CASRLTGTGTQPQHF.

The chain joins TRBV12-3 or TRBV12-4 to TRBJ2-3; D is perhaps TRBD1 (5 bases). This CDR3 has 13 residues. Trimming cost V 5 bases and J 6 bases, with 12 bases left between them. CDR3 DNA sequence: TGTGCCAGCAGTAAATCGTCAGGGGATACGCAGTATTTT. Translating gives CASSKSSGDTQYF.

The CDR3 coding sequence is TGCGCCAGCAGCTTGGGGACAGGGTGGACTAATGAAAAACTGTTTTTT. It encodes CASSLGTGWTNEKLFF. This chain links TRBV5-1 with TRBJ1-4; 8 bases agree with TRBD1. The germline gives CDR1 SGHRS, CDR2 YFSETQ. This CDR3 has 16 residues. With V trimmed by 0 bases and J by 2 bases, 3 bases remained unmatched.

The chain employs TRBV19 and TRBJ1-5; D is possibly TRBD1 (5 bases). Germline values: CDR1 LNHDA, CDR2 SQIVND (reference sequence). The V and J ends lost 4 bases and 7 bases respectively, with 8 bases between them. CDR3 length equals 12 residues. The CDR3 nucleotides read TGTGCCAGTAGTAAACAGGCCCAGCCCCAGCATTTT. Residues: CASSKQAQPQHF. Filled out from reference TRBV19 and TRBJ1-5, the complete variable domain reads DGGITQSPKYLFRKEGQNVTLSCEQNLNHDAMYWYRQDPGQGLRLIYYSQIVNDFQKGDIAEGYSVSREKKESFPLTVTSAQKNPTAFYLCASSKQAQPQHFGDGTRLSIL.

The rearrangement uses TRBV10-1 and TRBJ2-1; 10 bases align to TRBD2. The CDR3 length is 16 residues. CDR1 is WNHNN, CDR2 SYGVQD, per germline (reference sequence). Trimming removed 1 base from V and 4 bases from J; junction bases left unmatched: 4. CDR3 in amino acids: CASSELASGGYNEQFF. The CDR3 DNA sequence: TGCGCCAGCAGTGAGTTGGCTAGCGGGGGTTACAATGAGCAGTTCTTC.

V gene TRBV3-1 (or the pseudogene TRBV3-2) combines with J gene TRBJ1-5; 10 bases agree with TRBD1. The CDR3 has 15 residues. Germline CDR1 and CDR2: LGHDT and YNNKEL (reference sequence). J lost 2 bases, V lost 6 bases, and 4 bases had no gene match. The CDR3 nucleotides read TGTGCCAGCAGTTACGGACAGGGGGGCAATCAGCCCCAGCATTTT. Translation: CASSYGQGGNQPQHF.

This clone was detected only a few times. The DNA for the CDR3 is TGTGCCAGCAGCGCGTCGGGACAGCGGAGTAGTCAGCCCCAGCATTTT. The encoded protein is CASSASGQRSSQPQHF. V and J are TRBV5-5 and TRBJ1-5, with 7 bases matching TRBD1. Germline V gene lookup returns CDR1 SGHKS and CDR2 YYEKEE (reference sequence). J was trimmed by 6 bases and V by 4 bases; bases with no gene match: 13. The CDR3 runs 16 residues. Based on the CDR3 plus reference TRBV5-5 and TRBJ1-5, the full variable domain is DAGVTQSPTHLIKTRGQQVTLRCSPISGHKSVSWYQQVLGQGPQFIFQYYEKEERGRGNFPDRFSARQFPNYSSELNVNALLLGDSALYLCASSASGQRSSQPQHFGDGTRLSIL.

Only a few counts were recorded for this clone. The CDR3 reads CASRQQGAREKLFF. The CDR3 region has the DNA TGTGCCAGCAGACAACAGGGGGCGCGAGAAAAACTGTTTTTT. The chain couples TRBV6-5 to TRBJ1-4; the match to TRBD1 covers 9 bases. The V gene's germline CDR1 is MNHEY and CDR2 SVGAGI. The CDR3 consists of 14 residues. The trim removed 6 bases at V and 8 bases at J, leaving 7 bases unmatched.

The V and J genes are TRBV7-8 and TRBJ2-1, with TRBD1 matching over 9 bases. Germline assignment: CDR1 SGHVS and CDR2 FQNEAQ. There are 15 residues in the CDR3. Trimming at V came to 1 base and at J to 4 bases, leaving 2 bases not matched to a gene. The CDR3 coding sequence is TGTGCCAGCAGCTTAGAAGGGACAGGGTACAATGAGCAGTTCTTC. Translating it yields CASSLEGTGYNEQFF.

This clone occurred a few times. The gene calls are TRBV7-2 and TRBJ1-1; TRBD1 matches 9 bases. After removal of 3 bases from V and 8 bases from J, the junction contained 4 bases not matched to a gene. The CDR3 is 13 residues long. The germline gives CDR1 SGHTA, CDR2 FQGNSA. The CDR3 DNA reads TGTGCCAGCAGCTTGGGGACAGGGTCGGAAGCTTTCTTT. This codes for CASSLGTGSEAFF.

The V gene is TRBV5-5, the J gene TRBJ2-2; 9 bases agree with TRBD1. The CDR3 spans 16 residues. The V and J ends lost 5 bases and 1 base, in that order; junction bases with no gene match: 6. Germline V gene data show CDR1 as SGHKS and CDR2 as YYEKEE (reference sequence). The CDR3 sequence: CASRSPGQGNTGELFF. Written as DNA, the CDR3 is TGTGCCAGCAGATCGCCGGGACAGGGGAACACCGGGGAGCTGTTTTTT. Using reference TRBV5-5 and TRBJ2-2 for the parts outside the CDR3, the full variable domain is DAGVTQSPTHLIKTRGQQVTLRCSPISGHKSVSWYQQVLGQGPQFIFQYYEKEERGRGNFPDRFSARQFPNYSSELNVNALLLGDSALYLCASRSPGQGNTGELFFGEGSRLTVL.

The DNA for the CDR3 is TGTGCCAGCAGCTTACGGGGGAGTAGTGGCTACACCTTC. It codes for CASSLRGSSGYTF. The rearrangement joins TRBV5-4 to TRBJ1-2; D is perhaps TRBD1 (5 bases). Germline CDR1 reads SGHNT; CDR2 reads YYREEE (reference sequence). V shed 2 bases and J shed 7 bases, with 12 bases lying between them. CDR3 length: 13 residues.

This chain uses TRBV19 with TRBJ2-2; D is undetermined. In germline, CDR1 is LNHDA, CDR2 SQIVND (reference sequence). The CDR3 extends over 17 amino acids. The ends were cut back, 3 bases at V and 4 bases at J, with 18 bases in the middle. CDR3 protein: CASSIHGGFRFTGELFF. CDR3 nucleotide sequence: TGTGCCAGTAGTATCCATGGCGGATTTAGGTTCACCGGGGAGCTGTTTTTT.